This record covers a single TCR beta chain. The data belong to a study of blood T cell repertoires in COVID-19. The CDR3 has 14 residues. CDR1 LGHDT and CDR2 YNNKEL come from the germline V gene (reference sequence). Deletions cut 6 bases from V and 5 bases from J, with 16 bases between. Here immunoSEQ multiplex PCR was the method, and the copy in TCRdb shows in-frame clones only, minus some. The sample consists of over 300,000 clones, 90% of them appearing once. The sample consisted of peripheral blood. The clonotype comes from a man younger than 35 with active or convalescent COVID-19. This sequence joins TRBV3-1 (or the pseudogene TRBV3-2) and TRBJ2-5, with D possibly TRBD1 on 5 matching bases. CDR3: CASSYRSRMETQYF. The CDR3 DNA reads TGTGCCAGCAGTTACAGGAGCAGGATGGAGACCCAGTACTTC.